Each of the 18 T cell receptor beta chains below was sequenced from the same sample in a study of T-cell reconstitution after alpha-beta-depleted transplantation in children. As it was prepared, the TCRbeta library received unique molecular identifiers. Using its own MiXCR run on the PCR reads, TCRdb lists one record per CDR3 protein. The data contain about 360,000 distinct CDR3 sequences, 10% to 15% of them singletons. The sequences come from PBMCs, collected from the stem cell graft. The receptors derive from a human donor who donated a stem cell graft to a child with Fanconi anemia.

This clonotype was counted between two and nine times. The CDR3 here is CATSGLNSPLHF. The DNA for the CDR3 is TGTGCCACCTCCGGACTGAATTCACCCCTCCACTTT. This chain connects TRBV6-1 to TRBJ1-6; D unclear. Germline-derived CDR1 and CDR2 are MNHNS and SASEGT. This CDR3 has 12 residues. V was cut by 10 bases and J by 7 bases, with 11 bases left in between.

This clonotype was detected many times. CDR3 amino acids: CSVLPVAGPGNTQYF. CDR3 DNA sequence: TGCAGCGTTCTCCCCGTGGCGGGACCTGGAAATACGCAGTATTTT. The chain has TRBV29-1 and TRBJ2-3, with D possibly being TRBD2 (6 bases). The CDR3 is 15 amino acids. CDR1 and CDR2 from the germline V gene are SQVTM and ANQGSEA. The germline V and J ends were trimmed by 5 bases and 7 bases, with 22 bases remaining between them.

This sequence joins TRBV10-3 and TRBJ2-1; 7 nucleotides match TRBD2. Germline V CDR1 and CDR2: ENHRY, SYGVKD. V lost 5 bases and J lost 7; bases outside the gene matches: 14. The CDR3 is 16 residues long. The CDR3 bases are TGTGCCATCAGTCGGTTTGCGGCGGGGGAAGGTAATGAGCAGTTCTTC. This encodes CAISRFAAGEGNEQFF.

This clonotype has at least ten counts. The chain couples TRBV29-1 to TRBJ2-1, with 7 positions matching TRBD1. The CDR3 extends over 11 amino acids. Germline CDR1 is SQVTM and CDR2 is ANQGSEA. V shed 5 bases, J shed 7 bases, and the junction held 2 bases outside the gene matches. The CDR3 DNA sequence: TGCAGCGTTTCACAGGGGAATGAGCAGTTCTTC. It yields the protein CSVSQGNEQFF.

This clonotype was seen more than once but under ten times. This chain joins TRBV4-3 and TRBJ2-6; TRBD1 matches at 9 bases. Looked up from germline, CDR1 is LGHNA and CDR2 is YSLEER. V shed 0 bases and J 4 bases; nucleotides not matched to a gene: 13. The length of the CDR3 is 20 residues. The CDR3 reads CASSQDRYGQGTAGANVLTF. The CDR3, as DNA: TGCGCCAGCAGCCAAGATCGTTATGGACAGGGGACTGCCGGGGCCAACGTCCTGACTTTC.

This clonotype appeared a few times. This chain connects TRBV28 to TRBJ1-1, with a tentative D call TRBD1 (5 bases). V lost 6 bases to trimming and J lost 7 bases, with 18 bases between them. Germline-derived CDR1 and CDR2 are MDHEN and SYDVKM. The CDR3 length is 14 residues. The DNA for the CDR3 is TGTGCCAGCAGCCAAAGAGGGACTGACTATGAAGCTTTCTTT. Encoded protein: CASSQRGTDYEAFF.

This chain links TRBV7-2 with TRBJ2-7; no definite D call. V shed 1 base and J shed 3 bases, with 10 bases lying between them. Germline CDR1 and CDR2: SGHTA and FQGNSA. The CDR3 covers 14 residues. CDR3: CASSLVVSVYEQYF. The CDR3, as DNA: TGTGCCAGCAGCTTAGTCGTCAGCGTCTACGAGCAGTACTTC.

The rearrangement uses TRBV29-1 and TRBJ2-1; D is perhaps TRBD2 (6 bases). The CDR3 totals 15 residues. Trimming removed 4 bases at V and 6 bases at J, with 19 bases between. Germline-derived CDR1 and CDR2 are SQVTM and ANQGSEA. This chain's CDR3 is CSVALGGLGPNEQFF. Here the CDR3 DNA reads TGCAGCGTTGCTCTTGGGGGGTTAGGGCCCAATGAGCAGTTCTTC.

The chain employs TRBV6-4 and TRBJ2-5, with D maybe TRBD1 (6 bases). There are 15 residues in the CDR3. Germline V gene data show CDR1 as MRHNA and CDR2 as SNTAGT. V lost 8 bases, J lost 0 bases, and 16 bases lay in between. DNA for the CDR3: TGTGCCAGCCCTATTCGGACAGAGGACCAAGAGACCCAGTACTTC. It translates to CASPIRTEDQETQYF.

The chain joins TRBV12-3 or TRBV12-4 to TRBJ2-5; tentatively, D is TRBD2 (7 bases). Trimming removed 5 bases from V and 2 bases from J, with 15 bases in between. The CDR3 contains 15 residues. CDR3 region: CASSDKRGGQETQYF. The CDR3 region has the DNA TGTGCCAGCAGTGACAAGAGGGGGGGACAAGAGACCCAGTACTTC.

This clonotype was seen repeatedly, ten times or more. CDR3 sequence reads: CSVGSAGGSYNEQFF. CDR3 coding DNA: TGCAGCGTTGGTTCGGCGGGGGGCTCCTACAATGAGCAGTTCTTC. The chain employs TRBV29-1 and TRBJ2-1; 8 bases match TRBD2. Germline-derived CDR1 and CDR2 are SQVTM and ANQGSEA. The CDR3 is 15 amino acids. Trimming took 4 bases from V and 0 from J; bases not matched to a gene: 5.

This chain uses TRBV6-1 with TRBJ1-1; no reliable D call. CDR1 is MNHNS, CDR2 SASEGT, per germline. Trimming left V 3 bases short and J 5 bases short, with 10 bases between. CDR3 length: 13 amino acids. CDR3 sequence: CASSDLGKTEAFF. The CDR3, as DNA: TGTGCCAGCAGTGACCTGGGGAAGACTGAAGCTTTCTTT.

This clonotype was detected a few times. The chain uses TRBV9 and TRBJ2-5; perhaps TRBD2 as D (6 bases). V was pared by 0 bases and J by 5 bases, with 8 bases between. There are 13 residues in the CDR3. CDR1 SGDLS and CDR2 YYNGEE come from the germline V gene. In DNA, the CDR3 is TGTGCCAGCAGCGTAGTCGCGGGGGAGACCCAGTACTTC. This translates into CASSVVAGETQYF.

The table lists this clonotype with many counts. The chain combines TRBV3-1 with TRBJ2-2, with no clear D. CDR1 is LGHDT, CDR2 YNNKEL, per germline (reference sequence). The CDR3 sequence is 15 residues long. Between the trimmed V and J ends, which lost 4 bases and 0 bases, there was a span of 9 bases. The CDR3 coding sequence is TGTGCCAGCAGCCTGGGGAATCCGAACACCGGGGAGCTGTTTTTT. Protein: CASSLGNPNTGELFF. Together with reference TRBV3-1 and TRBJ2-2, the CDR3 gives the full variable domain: DTAVSQTPKYLVTQMGNDKSIKCEQNLGHDTMYWYKQDSKKFLKIMFSYNNKELIINETVPNRFSPKSPDKAHLNLHINSLELGDSAVYFCASSLGNPNTGELFFGEGSRLTVL.

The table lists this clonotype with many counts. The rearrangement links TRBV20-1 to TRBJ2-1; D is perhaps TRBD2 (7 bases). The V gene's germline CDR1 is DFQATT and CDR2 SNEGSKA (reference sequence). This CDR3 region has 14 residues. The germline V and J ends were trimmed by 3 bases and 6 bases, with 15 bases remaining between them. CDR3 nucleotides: TGCAGTGCTAGCGTCGGGGGGCCGAGCAATGAGCAGTTCTTC. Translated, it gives CSASVGGPSNEQFF.

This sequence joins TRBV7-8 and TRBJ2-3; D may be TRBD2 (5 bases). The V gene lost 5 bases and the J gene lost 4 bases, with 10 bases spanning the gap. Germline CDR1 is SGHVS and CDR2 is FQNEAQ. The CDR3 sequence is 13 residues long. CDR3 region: CASSRSGSDTQYF. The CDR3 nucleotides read TGTGCCAGCAGCCGATCGGGGTCAGATACGCAGTATTTT.

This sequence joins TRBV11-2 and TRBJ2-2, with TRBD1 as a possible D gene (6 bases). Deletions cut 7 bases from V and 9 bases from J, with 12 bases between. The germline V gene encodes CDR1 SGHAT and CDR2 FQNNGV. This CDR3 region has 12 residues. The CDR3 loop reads CASNPQGRELFF. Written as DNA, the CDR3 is TGTGCCAGCAACCCACAGGGACGGGAGCTGTTTTTT.

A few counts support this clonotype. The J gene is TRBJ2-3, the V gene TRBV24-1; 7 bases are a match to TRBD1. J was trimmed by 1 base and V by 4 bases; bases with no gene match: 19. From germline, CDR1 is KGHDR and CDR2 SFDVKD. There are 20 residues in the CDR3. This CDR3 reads CATSDHPRQGVGHGTDTQYF. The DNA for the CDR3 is TGTGCCACCAGTGACCACCCGAGACAGGGAGTGGGACACGGCACAGATACGCAGTATTTT.